This is a list of T cell receptor beta chains from one sample in a study of OX40 agonist ivuxolimab in advanced cancers. The assay was immunoSEQ multiplex PCR, and TCRdb's table has in-frame clones only and misses some. The sample carries roughly 53,000 clones, approximately 75% recorded once. The source material was CD4+ or CD8+ T cells sorted from blood, sampled in a trial of the OX40 agonist ivuxolimab. These receptor sequences come from an adult with an advanced solid tumor such as melanoma, head and neck, liver or kidney cancer. CDR3s include the opening cysteine and the closing phenylalanine or tryptophan. A D gene is named only where the DNA matches it firmly. Size is stated for part of the rows, as once, few or many counts, or as a class when the clone is expanded.

j_call,d_call,v_call,clone_size,cdr3_nt,cdr3_aa
TRBJ2-5,.,TRBV9,.,TGTGCCAGCAGCAGTGGAGGGCAGGGGACCCAGTACTTC,CASSSGGQGTQYF
TRBJ2-7,.,TRBV4-1,once,TGCGCCAGCAGCCAAGATTGGACAGCCTCCTACGAGCAGTACTTC,CASSQDWTASYEQYF
TRBJ2-3,TRBD1,TRBV29-1,.,TGCAGCGGACCCGGACAGGGTGCAGATACGCAGTATTTT,CSGPGQGADTQYF
TRBJ2-7,.,TRBV5-4,.,TGTGCCAGCAGCTTTCTACAGACCTACGAGCAGTACTTC,CASSFLQTYEQYF
TRBJ1-1,.,TRBV29-1,few,TGCAGCGTTGAAGGGCCAGGGAGGGACACTGAAGCTTTCTTT,CSVEGPGRDTEAFF
TRBJ1-5,TRBD1,TRBV18,.,TGTGCCAGCTCACCACAGGGGGCTGGGTACAATCAGCCCCAGCATTTT,CASSPQGAGYNQPQHF
TRBJ2-1,TRBD2,TRBV29-1,few,TGCAGCGTGACCACTAGCGGAATTTACAATGAGCAGTTCTTC,CSVTTSGIYNEQFF
TRBJ2-1,.,TRBV30,.,TGTGCCTGGACGCGAGGATACAATGAGCAGTTCTTC,CAWTRGYNEQFF
TRBJ1-3,TRBD1,TRBV28,once,TGTGCCAGCGGAGTACCCGGGACAGGGGCTGGAAACACCATATATTTT,CASGVPGTGAGNTIYF
TRBJ2-7,.,TRBV5-1,.,TGCGCCAGCAGCTTGCCGGCTAGCGTCTCCTACGAGCAGTACTTC,CASSLPASVSYEQYF
TRBJ2-7,.,TRBV6-5,.,TGTGCCAGCAGTTTCAACAGGGTTGGCGAGCAGTACTTC,CASSFNRVGEQYF
TRBJ2-3,TRBD1,TRBV7-2,.,TGTGCCAGCAGCCCACAGGGGCTCGTCACAGATACGCAGTATTTT,CASSPQGLVTDTQYF
TRBJ1-2,.,TRBV5-4,.,TGTGCCAGCAGCTTTCAGGGTTTCTATGGCTACACCTTC,CASSFQGFYGYTF
TRBJ2-3,TRBD2,TRBV25-1,.,TGTGCCAGCAGTGACCGACTAGCGGGGGGGCGGGCCACAGATACGCAGTATTTT,CASSDRLAGGRATDTQYF
TRBJ2-4,TRBD1,TRBV7-9,.,TGTGCCAGCAGCTTTCCAGGGGGTGTCAAAAACATTCAGTACTTC,CASSFPGGVKNIQYF
TRBJ2-7,.,TRBV10-3,few,TGTGCCACGAAAGATACCTATTCCGGGCAGTACTTC,CATKDTYSGQYF
TRBJ1-1,.,TRBV14,.,TGTGCCAGCAGCCCCACAGGACGGATGACTGAAGCTTTCTTT,CASSPTGRMTEAFF
TRBJ1-2,.,TRBV4-1,few,TGCGCCAGCAGCCGTCTTGGTCTTCTACAGGGCACCCGCCTTGGGGGTGGCTACACCTTC,CASSRLGLLQGTRLGGGYTF
TRBJ1-1,.,TRBV9,few,TGTGCCAGCAGCGTAGCGTCTGACACTGAAGCTTTCTTT,CASSVASDTEAFF
TRBJ1-1,TRBD1,TRBV14,.,TGTGCCAGCAGCGCCCTATCCGGGACAGGAGCTTTCTTT,CASSALSGTGAFF
TRBJ1-4,.,TRBV27,.,TGTGCCAGCAGGGGGACGGGCATCGGGAAACTGTTTTTT,CASRGTGIGKLFF
TRBJ1-1,.,TRBV6-5,few,TGTGCCACCGCTGGGGGGAGTCCGGTATTCACTGAAGCTTTCTTT,CATAGGSPVFTEAFF
TRBJ1-2,.,TRBV5-6,.,TGTGCCAGCAGCTTGGGCGGGTATGGCTACACCTTC,CASSLGGYGYTF
TRBJ2-7,TRBD2,TRBV5-1,.,TGCGCCAGCAGACCCCTAACTAGCGGAAACGAGCAGTACTTC,CASRPLTSGNEQYF
TRBJ2-2,TRBD2,TRBV11-3,.,TGTGCCAGCAGCTTTACGGGGGGGACCGGGGAGCTGTTTTTT,CASSFTGGTGELFF
TRBJ2-7,TRBD1,TRBV7-2,.,TGTGCCAGCAGCTCCCCGGACAGGGTTAGCTCCTACGAGCAGTACTTC,CASSSPDRVSSYEQYF
TRBJ1-6,.,TRBV7-9,.,TGTGCCAGCAGCTCCTATCCGGCCTCCCTACCCCTCCACTTT,CASSSYPASLPLHF
TRBJ1-5,.,TRBV28,.,TGTGCCAGCAGAAGGTCCGCGTTAGGCAATCAGCCCCAGCATTTT,CASRRSALGNQPQHF
TRBJ2-2,TRBD1,TRBV5-1,.,TGCGCCAGCAGCTTGATAGGACAGGGTTACACCGGGGAGCTGTTTTTT,CASSLIGQGYTGELFF
TRBJ1-1,TRBD1,TRBV12-5,.,TGTGCTAGTGGTTTGGTACGGACAGGGGCGGGCACTGAAGCTTTCTTT,CASGLVRTGAGTEAFF
TRBJ1-1,TRBD1,TRBV5-4,few,TGTGCCAGCAGCTTGGACAGGGGGCGAGCTTTCTTT,CASSLDRGRAFF
TRBJ1-3,TRBD1,TRBV7-7,.,TGTGCCAGCAGCTTGGACAGGGGAAACACCATATATTTT,CASSLDRGNTIYF
TRBJ1-5,TRBD1,TRBV7-9,.,TGTGCCAGCAGCCTTACAGGGGGCCATCAGCCCCAGCATTTT,CASSLTGGHQPQHF
TRBJ2-7,.,TRBV19,.,TGTGCCAGTAGTGGACGATTGGAGAGCCACGAGCAGTACTTC,CASSGRLESHEQYF
TRBJ2-2,TRBD2,TRBV10-3,.,TGTGCCATCAGGCCGACTAGCAGTACCGGGGAGCTGTTTTTT,CAIRPTSSTGELFF
TRBJ2-7,.,TRBV28,once,TGTGCCAGCCGCCTACCCAGGGGCTCCGAGCAGTACTTC,CASRLPRGSEQYF
TRBJ1-2,TRBD1,TRBV11-3,.,TGTGCCAGCAGCGCAGGGACAGGGCTCCATGGCTACACCTTC,CASSAGTGLHGYTF
TRBJ1-2,TRBD1,TRBV28,.,TGTGCCAGCACCCACGGGGACAGGAATTATGGCTACACCTTC,CASTHGDRNYGYTF
TRBJ1-1,.,TRBV5-1,.,TGCGCCAGCAGCTCGGGGCCGTCGTCGGGAGTCACTGAAGCTTTCTTT,CASSSGPSSGVTEAFF
TRBJ2-5,.,TRBV12-5,.,TGTGCTAGTGGTCCCCGACTAGAGACCCAGTACTTC,CASGPRLETQYF
TRBJ2-5,TRBD2,TRBV18,.,TGTGCCAGCTCGAGGGCTAGCGGGAGATTAGAGACCCAGTACTTC,CASSRASGRLETQYF
TRBJ2-7,.,TRBV6-5,.,TGTGCCAGCAGTTACCATAGCGAGGAGCAGTACTTC,CASSYHSEEQYF